The 21 T cell receptor beta chains below come from one sample, sequenced in a study of CD8 T cells in Susac syndrome. After extraction with the RNeasy kit, roughly 0.5 to 1 ug of the RNA was reverse transcribed using random hexamers. One entry per CDR3 protein results from TCRdb running MiXCR on the immunoSEQ multiplex PCR reads. The repertoire includes about 140,000 distinct CDR3 sequences, just under 95% of them detected once, and roughly 0.14% sits in the top ten. The material sequenced was CD4+ T cells from PBMCs. The receptors were gathered from a human donor with Susac syndrome.

This chain connects TRBV29-1 to TRBJ1-1, with a weak D call TRBD1 (5 bases). The CDR3 length is 13 residues. The V gene's germline CDR1 is SQVTM and CDR2 ANQGSEA. The V and J ends lost 5 bases and 0 bases respectively, with 10 bases between them. The chain's CDR3 is CSVLRGMNTEAFF. In DNA form, the CDR3 reads TGCAGCGTTCTTAGGGGAATGAACACTGAAGCTTTCTTT.

A single count supports this clonotype. The chain links TRBV20-1 to TRBJ2-5; maybe TRBD2 (6 bases). In germline, CDR1 is DFQATT, CDR2 SNEGSKA (reference sequence). This CDR3 contains 13 residues. The CDR3 loop is CSTVRTTKETQYF. The DNA for the CDR3 is TGCAGCACTGTAAGGACTACCAAAGAGACCCAGTACTTC.

This clonotype has only one observation. The gene calls are TRBV30 and TRBJ2-2; D uncertain. V lost 2 bases and J lost 5, with 3 bases in between. The CDR3 sequence is 11 residues long. CDR1 GTSNPN and CDR2 SVGIG come from the germline V gene (reference sequence). Here the CDR3 reads CAWSQTGELFF. As DNA, the CDR3 is TGTGCCTGGAGTCAAACCGGGGAGCTGTTTTTT.

This chain links TRBV29-1 with TRBJ1-2, with 7 bases aligning to TRBD1. V was clipped by 6 bases and J by 6 bases; unmatched bases: 7. Germline CDR1 reads SQVTM; CDR2 reads ANQGSEA. The length of the CDR3 is 12 residues. The CDR3 loop reads CSVLRQGHGYTF. The CDR3 DNA is TGCAGCGTCCTCAGACAGGGCCATGGCTACACCTTC.

The chain is built from TRBV5-4 and TRBJ2-7; possible D gene TRBD1, 6 bases. V lost 1 base and J lost 3, with 8 bases in between. The CDR3 has 13 residues. The germline V gene encodes CDR1 SGHNT and CDR2 YYREEE (reference sequence). CDR3 nucleotide sequence: TGTGCCAGCAGCTTGAGGGACAACTACGAGCAGTACTTC. Its translation: CASSLRDNYEQYF.

The rearrangement uses TRBV20-1 and TRBJ1-2, with D perhaps matching TRBD1 (6 bases). CDR1 DFQATT and CDR2 SNEGSKA come from the germline V gene (reference sequence). Trimming took 3 bases from V and 4 from J, leaving 15 bases between them. CDR3 length equals 14 residues. The CDR3 nucleotides are TGCAGTGCTAGCCGCCAGGGGCGAGGCTATGGCTACACCTTC. Translation gives CSASRQGRGYGYTF.

The genes are TRBV20-1 and TRBJ2-5, with D hard to call. The CDR3 extends over 12 amino acids. The ends were cut back, 6 bases at V and 1 base at J, with 9 bases in the middle. In germline, CDR1 is DFQATT, CDR2 SNEGSKA (reference sequence). CDR3 sequence reads: CSAGPVQETQYF. As DNA, the CDR3 is TGCAGTGCCGGCCCGGTCCAAGAGACCCAGTACTTC.

In this sample, this clonotype turned up a few times. The chain combines TRBV4-2 with TRBJ1-2; 8 bases map to TRBD1. The CDR3 contains 14 residues. V was clipped by 4 bases and J by 0 bases; unmatched bases: 1. Per germline, CDR1 LGHNA and CDR2 YNFKEQ. For the CDR3, the DNA is TGTGCCAGCAGCCCGGACAGGGCTAACTATGGCTACACCTTC. Protein sequence: CASSPDRANYGYTF.

This sequence joins TRBV23-1 and TRBJ2-5, with 11 positions matching TRBD2. TRBV23-1 is an ORF, and what it does is uncertain. This CDR3 has 18 residues. V gave up 1 base and J gave up 5 bases; unmatched junction bases: 12. The CDR3 loop reads CASSQFVPSGGFGETQYF. The CDR3 DNA reads TGCGCCAGCAGTCAATTCGTCCCTAGCGGGGGGTTTGGTGAGACCCAGTACTTC.

The chain is built from TRBV29-1 and TRBJ1-4; D is unclear. The CDR3 covers 13 residues. Germline V lookup: CDR1 SQVTM, CDR2 ANQGSEA. Trimming cost V 3 bases and J 4 bases, with 9 bases left between them. CDR3 sequence: CSVDTGFNEKLFF. CDR3 nucleotides: TGCAGCGTTGATACTGGGTTTAATGAAAAACTGTTTTTT.

As concerns this clonotype: The junction and the germline gene differ at one end; a read error may be behind it. This chain uses TRBV5-6 with TRBJ1-6, with D uncertain. The CDR3 contains 16 residues. The germline gives CDR1 SGHDT, CDR2 YYEEEE. CDR3 DNA sequence: TGTGCCAGCACCTTGATGGGGAGCGCCTATAATTCACCCCTCCACTTT. Protein sequence: CASTLMGSAYNSPLHF.

The V and J genes are TRBV12-3 or TRBV12-4 and TRBJ2-3, with D tentatively TRBD1 (7 bases). The CDR3 totals 13 residues. V was pared by 3 bases and J by 5 bases, with 9 bases between. The CDR3 spells CASSFQGGDTQYF. CDR3 coding DNA: TGTGCCAGCAGTTTCCAGGGGGGAGATACGCAGTATTTT.

The CDR3 DNA is TGTGCCAGCAGCCCCCCAGGTAGTGAGGCCAGCGGGGAGCAGTACTTC. Translation gives CASSPPGSEASGEQYF. The J gene is TRBJ2-7, the V gene TRBV7-9; D might be TRBD2 (6 bases). Germline V gene data show CDR1 as SEHNR and CDR2 as FQNEAQ (reference sequence). The V and J ends lost 5 bases and 7 bases respectively, with 24 bases between them. CDR3 length: 16 amino acids.

The rearrangement uses TRBV2 and TRBJ2-2; D perhaps matches TRBD2 (6 bases). CDR1 SNHLY and CDR2 FYNNEI come from the germline V gene. The CDR3 covers 13 residues. The V end lost 3 bases, the J end lost 6 bases, and 8 bases lay between the germline ends. This chain's CDR3 is CASSDGGAGELFF. The CDR3 DNA is TGTGCCAGCAGTGACGGGGGAGCCGGGGAGCTGTTTTTT.

V usage is TRBV14 and J usage is TRBJ2-6; no reliable D call. V was pared by 4 bases and J by 3 bases, with 10 bases between. The germline gives CDR1 SGHDN, CDR2 FVKESK. This CDR3 has 15 amino acids. CDR3 protein: CASSPRYFGANVLTF. The CDR3 DNA follows: TGTGCCAGCAGCCCACGTTATTTTGGGGCCAACGTCCTGACTTTC.

The chain links TRBV30 to TRBJ1-1, with D maybe TRBD1 (5 bases). Germline V gene data show CDR1 as GTSNPN and CDR2 as SVGIG (reference sequence). This CDR3 region has 14 residues. V lost 1 base, J lost 11 bases, and 20 bases lay in between. The CDR3 loop reads CAWSGWDGREGAFF. The CDR3 DNA is TGTGCCTGGAGTGGGTGGGACGGACGCGAGGGGGCTTTCTTT.

This clonotype was recorded once. CDR3 sequence reads: CSARPSGGAFGSYNEQFF. Here the CDR3 DNA reads TGCAGTGCTAGACCGAGCGGGGGGGCCTTTGGCTCCTACAATGAGCAGTTCTTC. V is TRBV20-1 and J is TRBJ2-1; 10 bases are a match to TRBD2. Per the germline V gene, CDR1 is DFQATT and CDR2 is SNEGSKA (reference sequence). Losses at the gene ends were 2 bases for V and 0 bases for J; bases not matched to a gene: 10. The CDR3 loop spans 18 amino acids.

For the CDR3, the DNA is TGTGCCAGCAGCCCAAGCGGGATTGGGGCCACAGATACGCAGTATTTT. Translated: CASSPSGIGATDTQYF. The genes are TRBV5-6 and TRBJ2-3; 7 bases fit TRBD2. CDR3 length: 16 amino acids. V lost 4 bases to trimming and J lost 2 bases; unmatched junction nucleotides: 10. Germline CDR1 SGHDT, CDR2 YYEEEE.

The genes are TRBV6-1 and TRBJ1-2, with TRBD1 matching 9 bases. V gave up 6 bases and J gave up 10 bases; unmatched junction bases: 18. The V gene's germline CDR1 is MNHNS and CDR2 SASEGT. This CDR3 is built from 16 residues. The CDR3 coding sequence is TGTGCCAGCAGACGTGACCCGGGACAGGGTGTAGAGATCTACACCTTC. Translated, it gives CASRRDPGQGVEIYTF.

This rearrangement joins TRBV7-8 to TRBJ2-3; the D is unclear. The CDR3 has 14 residues. The germline gives CDR1 SGHVS, CDR2 FQNEAQ. The ends were cut back, 5 bases at V and 8 bases at J, with 17 bases in the middle. Here the CDR3 DNA reads TGTGCCAGCAGCCGGGTCGCTACCGAAGGTACGCAGTATTTT. This gives the protein CASSRVATEGTQYF. Looking up the rest from reference TRBV7-8 and TRBJ2-3 gives the full variable domain: GAGVSQSPRYKVAKRGQDVALRCDPISGHVSLFWYQQALGQGPEFLTYFQNEAQLDKSGLPSDRFFAERPEGSVSTLKIQRTQQEDSAVYLCASSRVATEGTQYFGPGTRLTVL.

Written as DNA, the CDR3 is TGTGCCAGCAATTTGGTAGCGGGGGGGCGGGAGACCCAGTACTTC. Its translation: CASNLVAGGRETQYF. This chain links TRBV12-3 or TRBV12-4 with TRBJ2-5; 11 positions agree with TRBD2. V was clipped by 7 bases and J by 5 bases; unmatched bases: 9. This CDR3 contains 15 residues.